What follows are 9 T cell receptor beta chains derived from one specimen sequenced in a study of blood T cells in healthy people across ages. Through a sample-barcoded 5' primer and a J-beta primer mix, a second PCR was run for roughly 6 to 11 cycles. From the 5' RACE reads, TCRdb called clonotypes with MiXCR, one entry per CDR3 protein. The sample shows about 600,000 distinct CDR3 sequences, around half of them seen only once. Sequences were obtained from blood. These receptors came from an older man in good health.

V usage is TRBV25-1 and J usage is TRBJ2-3; TRBD2 agrees at 10 bases. The CDR3 contains 17 residues. CDR1 and CDR2 (germline): MGHDK, SYGVNS. V lost 8 bases, J lost 0 bases, and 11 bases stayed unmatched. The CDR3 sequence is CASGPLTSGVSTDTQYF. The CDR3 DNA reads as TGTGCCAGCGGTCCCCTAACTAGCGGGGTTAGCACAGATACGCAGTATTTT.

This clonotype was seen repeatedly, ten times or more. This chain uses TRBV6-6 with TRBJ2-7; no clear D gene. Germline values: CDR1 MNHNY, CDR2 SVGAGI (reference sequence). The CDR3 runs to 12 residues. V lost 6 bases and J 4 bases, leaving 10 bases between the germline ends. The CDR3 loop is CASSQDLYEQYF. The CDR3 DNA is TGTGCCAGCAGCCAAGATTTGTACGAGCAGTACTTC.

Of note for this clonotype: This clone may be a read error of a much larger clone one base away. CDR3 in amino acids: CASSPGTGPINEQLF. CDR3 bases: TGTGCCAGCAGTCCCGGGACAGGGCCCATCAATGAGCAGTTATTC. This chain links TRBV6-6 with TRBJ2-1; TRBD1 agrees at 9 bases. Germline V CDR1 and CDR2: MNHNY, SVGAGI (reference sequence). This CDR3 spans 15 amino acids.

The V and J genes are TRBV5-1 and TRBJ2-1; possible D gene TRBD1, 5 bases. This CDR3 has 13 residues. Germline-derived CDR1 and CDR2 are SGHRS and YFSETQ. The V and J ends lost 5 bases and 9 bases respectively, with 15 bases between them. The CDR3: CASRDAYQGEQFF. As DNA, the CDR3 is TGCGCCAGCAGAGACGCTTATCAGGGTGAGCAGTTCTTC. The variable domain in full, completed from reference TRBV5-1 and TRBJ2-1, reads KAGVTQTPRYLIKTRGQQVTLSCSPISGHRSVSWYQQTPGQGLQFLFEYFSETQRNKGNFPGRFSGRQFSNSRSEMNVSTLELGDSALYLCASRDAYQGEQFFGPGTRLTVL.

This clonotype came up many times. The chain recombines TRBV4-1 with TRBJ2-3; 9 bases are shared with TRBD2. V shed 1 base, J shed 4 bases, and the junction held 9 bases outside the gene matches. The CDR3 is made up of 17 amino acids. Germline CDR1 and CDR2: MGHRA and YSYEKL. CDR3 nucleotide sequence: TGCGCCAGCAGCCAAGGGGTGACTAGCGGCCCGCCAGATACGCAGTATTTT. Its translation: CASSQGVTSGPPDTQYF.

This clonotype has only a few counts. The chain uses TRBV6-5 and TRBJ2-7, with 7 bases fitting TRBD1. Germline V lookup: CDR1 MNHEY, CDR2 SVGAGI. V shed 5 bases and J 2 bases; nucleotides not matched to a gene: 9. CDR3 length: 15 residues. CDR3 sequence reads: CASSTPGTATYEQYF. The CDR3 bases are TGTGCCAGCAGTACTCCCGGGACAGCCACCTACGAGCAGTACTTC.

The gene calls are TRBV7-2 and TRBJ1-6; 10 nucleotides line up with TRBD1. The junction had 7 bases not matched to a gene; V was cut back by 5 bases and J by 9 bases. CDR1 is SGHTA, CDR2 FQGNSA, per germline. The CDR3 covers 15 residues. The CDR3 nucleotides read TGTGCCAGCAGCCCCCCGGGACAGGGGTTTTCACCCCTCCACTTT. Translation: CASSPPGQGFSPLHF.

This clonotype was seen a handful of times. A clone one base away is much larger, so this may be a read error. This chain uses TRBV6-6 with TRBJ2-1; no definite D call. The J call may be mistaken, given a closer DNA end match to TRBJ2-7. Germline V gene lookup returns CDR1 MNHNY and CDR2 SVGAGI (reference sequence). The CDR3 is made up of 16 amino acids. The CDR3 here is CASSYTFGISYNEQYF. The CDR3 bases are TGTGCCAGCAGTTACACTTTCGGTATCTCCTACAATGAGCAGTACTTC.

The rearrangement uses TRBV14 and TRBJ1-6; 8 bases map to TRBD1. Trimming took 5 bases from V and 1 from J; bases not matched to a gene: 16. Germline V CDR1 and CDR2: SGHDN, FVKESK. This CDR3 is 20 amino acids long. CDR3 sequence reads: CASSFGTGQLGGSYNSPLHF. As DNA, the CDR3 is TGTGCCAGCAGCTTCGGGACAGGACAACTAGGCGGTTCCTATAATTCACCCCTCCACTTT.